Following are 27 T cell receptor beta chains from one sample sequenced in a study of blood T cell repertoires in COVID-19. This table comes from immunoSEQ multiplex PCR, and its TCRdb copy is limited to in-frame clones, with some not included. The data show approximately 200,000 clones, 84% seen once. Sequenced: peripheral blood. These receptors were obtained from a woman over 75 with COVID-19, enrolled during active disease.

V usage is TRBV7-2 and J usage is TRBJ2-5; tentative D call: TRBD2 (6 bases). Germline-derived CDR1 and CDR2 are SGHTA and FQGNSA. Trimming removed 1 base at V and 1 base at J, with 10 bases between. The CDR3 sequence is 15 residues long. CDR3 loop: CASSLGLVVQETQYF. The CDR3 nucleotides read TGTGCCAGCAGCTTAGGACTAGTGGTCCAAGAGACCCAGTACTTC.

This chain joins TRBV27 and TRBJ2-7; D is possibly TRBD1 (6 bases). Trimming removed 5 bases at V and 3 bases at J, with 17 bases between. The CDR3 length is 15 residues. The germline V gene encodes CDR1 MNHEY and CDR2 SMNVEV (reference sequence). The CDR3 sequence: CASSKGTQNLYEQYF. Here the CDR3 DNA reads TGTGCCAGCAGTAAGGGGACACAGAACCTCTACGAGCAGTACTTC.

V and J are TRBV25-1 and TRBJ1-2; 12 nucleotides line up with TRBD1. Germline lookup yields CDR1 MGHDK and CDR2 SYGVNS. Trimming took 0 bases from V and 4 from J; bases not matched to a gene: 9. CDR3 size: 18 residues. The CDR3 coding sequence is TGTGCCAGCAGTGAATATGGCCAGGGACAGGGGGCAAGCTATGGCTACACCTTC. This encodes CASSEYGQGQGASYGYTF.

The chain carries TRBV11-2 and TRBJ1-2; D is possibly TRBD1 (6 bases). Trimming took 2 bases from V and 4 from J, leaving 14 bases between them. The CDR3 is 15 amino acids. Germline-derived CDR1 and CDR2 are SGHAT and FQNNGV. In DNA, the CDR3 is TGTGCCAGCAGCTTAACCCGGACAGCCGGCTATGGCTACACCTTC. The encoded protein is CASSLTRTAGYGYTF.

The chain employs TRBV4-3 and TRBJ2-1, with TRBD2 matching over 8 bases. V lost 1 base and J lost 3; bases outside the gene matches: 5. The CDR3 runs to 16 residues. Germline CDR1 LGHNA, CDR2 YSLEER. The CDR3 reads CASSQAGRGDYNEQFF. The CDR3, as DNA: TGCGCCAGCAGCCAAGCTGGGCGGGGGGACTACAATGAGCAGTTCTTC.

This clone has only a few counts. The V gene is TRBV7-2, the J gene TRBJ2-7; D perhaps matches TRBD1 (5 bases). The CDR3 totals 17 residues. V lost 3 bases and J 2 bases, leaving 20 bases between the germline ends. From germline, CDR1 is SGHTA and CDR2 FQGNSA. Here the CDR3 reads CASSFDYTGQGTYEQYF. The CDR3, as DNA: TGTGCCAGCAGCTTCGATTATACAGGACAAGGGACCTACGAGCAGTACTTC.

This chain joins TRBV5-4 and TRBJ2-5; TRBD2 agrees at 12 bases. V was pared by 4 bases and J by 5 bases, with 6 bases of the junction left unmatched. The CDR3 is made up of 15 amino acids. Germline V gene sequence: CDR1 SGHNT, CDR2 YYREEE (reference sequence). The DNA for the CDR3 is TGTGCCAGCAGCCTCCCTGGACTAGCGGGGGAGACCCAGTACTTC. Translated, it gives CASSLPGLAGETQYF. Full variable domain (outside the CDR3, taken from reference TRBV5-4 and TRBJ2-5): ETGVTQSPTHLIKTRGQQVTLRCSSQSGHNTVSWYQQALGQGPQFIFQYYREEENGRGNFPPRFSGLQFPNYSSELNVNALELDDSALYLCASSLPGLAGETQYFGPGTRLLVL.

This chain joins TRBV30 and TRBJ2-7; D gene unclear. Germline assignment: CDR1 GTSNPN and CDR2 SVGIG (reference sequence). The CDR3 loop spans 12 amino acids. V was trimmed by 4 bases and J by 2 bases, leaving 9 bases between them. This CDR3 reads CAWKQLTYEQYF. The CDR3 DNA reads TGTGCCTGGAAACAGCTAACCTACGAGCAGTACTTC.

This clone has only a few counts. J is TRBJ2-1 and V is TRBV4-2; a possible D gene is TRBD2 (6 bases). CDR1 and CDR2 from the germline V gene are LGHNA and YNFKEQ. The V and J ends lost 0 bases and 9 bases respectively, with 6 bases between them. This CDR3 spans 12 amino acids. The CDR3 is CASSQDGGEQFF. The CDR3 DNA is TGTGCCAGCAGCCAAGACGGGGGTGAGCAGTTCTTC.

The DNA of the CDR3 is TGCGCCAGCAGCACTGGCGGGGGAGGGACCGGGGAGCTGTTTTTT. As protein: CASSTGGGGTGELFF. V usage is TRBV5-1 and J usage is TRBJ2-2; 7 bases are shared with TRBD2. J was trimmed by 5 bases and V by 4 bases; bases with no gene match: 8. From germline, CDR1 is SGHRS and CDR2 YFSETQ. CDR3 length equals 15 residues.

The CDR3 sequence: CAWRRQGSSEQYF. DNA of the CDR3: TGTGCCTGGAGGAGACAGGGATCGTCCGAGCAGTACTTC. The chain couples TRBV30 to TRBJ2-7; 7 bases align to TRBD1. Germline trimming cut 3 bases from V and 6 bases from J; bases unmatched to any gene: 8. CDR1 is GTSNPN and CDR2 is SVGIG in the germline V gene (reference sequence). The CDR3 covers 13 residues.

The chain recombines TRBV3-1 (or the pseudogene TRBV3-2) with TRBJ1-5; D possibly corresponds to TRBD1 (5 bases). The germline gives CDR1 LGHDT, CDR2 YNNKEL (reference sequence). CDR3 length: 14 amino acids. Trimming shortened V by 3 bases and J by 7 bases, and 13 bases separated the two germline ends. CDR3 DNA: TGTGCCAGCAGCCACCAGGGTTCCTACCAGCCCCAGCATTTT. Its protein product is CASSHQGSYQPQHF.

The gene calls are TRBV6-5 and TRBJ1-2, with 10 bases fitting TRBD1. The V and J ends lost 6 bases and 7 bases, in that order; junction bases with no gene match: 8. Germline values: CDR1 MNHEY, CDR2 SVGAGI. There are 14 residues in the CDR3. This CDR3 is CASRTGTGASGYTF. The CDR3 coding sequence is TGTGCCAGCAGGACCGGGACAGGGGCCTCTGGCTACACCTTC.

The genes are TRBV28 and TRBJ2-7; 7 bases are a match to TRBD2. Per germline, CDR1 MDHEN and CDR2 SYDVKM. This CDR3 is built from 16 residues. The ends lost 7 bases at V and 5 bases at J; junction bases unmatched: 17. Here the CDR3 reads CASTSLGGRWVDEQYF. The CDR3 nucleotides read TGTGCCAGCACATCCCTCGGGGGGAGGTGGGTGGACGAGCAGTACTTC.

The CDR3 protein is CASSYGLAGASGTQYF. The CDR3 region has the DNA TGTGCCAGCAGCTACGGACTAGCGGGGGCGTCGGGTACGCAGTATTTT. The V call is TRBV5-8, the J call TRBJ2-3; 13 bases map to TRBD2. With 3 bases clipped from V and 8 bases from J, the junction kept 9 bases outside the gene matches. CDR3 length equals 16 residues. The V gene's germline CDR1 is SGHTS and CDR2 YDEGEE.

This clone was observed a handful of times. The V and J genes are TRBV18 and TRBJ1-2, with 9 nucleotides matching TRBD1. V lost 4 bases, J lost 4 bases, and 4 bases stayed unmatched. CDR3 size: 14 residues. Germline loops: CDR1 KGHSH, CDR2 LQKENI. In DNA, the CDR3 is TGTGCCAGCTCACGGGACAGGGACTCCTATGGCTACACCTTC. Its protein is CASSRDRDSYGYTF.

The V call is TRBV7-5, the J call TRBJ1-6. TRBV7-5 is reported as a pseudogene. The CDR3 has 16 residues. The CDR3 coding sequence is TGTGTCAGAAGCAGACCTCGAGGCGGTCTAAAGTCACCCCTCCACTTT. Protein sequence: CVRSRPRGGLKSPLHF.

This chain joins TRBV7-2 and TRBJ2-5; 9 nucleotides agree with TRBD2. CDR3 length: 15 residues. CDR1 and CDR2 (germline): SGHTA, FQGNSA. V trimming: 5 bases; J trimming: 2 bases; junction bases outside the gene matches: 6. CDR3: CASSSSGGRQETQYF. The CDR3, as DNA: TGTGCCAGCAGCAGTAGCGGGGGACGTCAAGAGACCCAGTACTTC. Together with reference TRBV7-2 and TRBJ2-5, the CDR3 gives the full variable domain: GAGVSQSPSNKVTEKGKDVELRCDPISGHTALYWYRQSLGQGLEFLIYFQGNSAPDKSGLPSDRFSAERTGGSVSTLTIQRTQQEDSAVYLCASSSSGGRQETQYFGPGTRLLVL.

The gene calls are TRBV28 and TRBJ1-2; D remains unclear. The CDR3 loop spans 14 amino acids. Germline values: CDR1 MDHEN, CDR2 SYDVKM. Trimming took 3 bases from V and 1 from J, leaving 9 bases between them. The CDR3 nucleotides read TGTGCCAGCAGTTTCATTCAGGTTAACTATGGCTACACCTTC. Protein sequence: CASSFIQVNYGYTF.

The chain is built from TRBV19 and TRBJ2-5, with D possibly TRBD2 on 6 matching bases. Trimming stripped 10 bases from V and 1 base from J, with 16 bases between. The germline V gene encodes CDR1 LNHDA and CDR2 SQIVND (reference sequence). This CDR3 region has 14 residues. The CDR3 is CATKPGSLQETQYF. CDR3 sequence (DNA): TGTGCCACTAAGCCCGGGAGCCTCCAAGAGACCCAGTACTTC.

V and J are TRBV6-1 and TRBJ1-1; the D is unclear. The CDR3 has 14 amino acids. V was clipped by 0 bases and J by 5 bases, with 10 bases between them. Germline loops: CDR1 MNHNS, CDR2 SASEGT. The CDR3 DNA reads as TGTGCCAGCAGTGAAGCAGGGAGCATGACTGAAGCTTTCTTT. This sequence encodes CASSEAGSMTEAFF.

The CDR3 protein is CASSLGTSVNEQYF. The CDR3 DNA is TGTGCCAGCAGCTTAGGGACTAGCGTGAACGAGCAGTACTTC. The V gene is TRBV7-2, the J gene TRBJ2-7; TRBD2 aligns across 9 bases. CDR1 SGHTA and CDR2 FQGNSA come from the germline V gene. V lost 1 base to trimming and J lost 5 bases; unmatched junction nucleotides: 3. The CDR3 runs to 14 residues.

V usage is TRBV7-8 and J usage is TRBJ2-7; 11 bases map to TRBD1. This CDR3 spans 15 amino acids. Germline CDR1 and CDR2: SGHVS and FQNEAQ. V shed 0 bases and J 5 bases; nucleotides not matched to a gene: 3. The CDR3 DNA follows: TGTGCCAGCAGCTTAGCCGGGACAGGGGGGGACGAGCAGTACTTC. Its protein is CASSLAGTGGDEQYF. The full variable domain, its missing parts supplied by reference TRBV7-8 and TRBJ2-7, is GAGVSQSPRYKVAKRGQDVALRCDPISGHVSLFWYQQALGQGPEFLTYFQNEAQLDKSGLPSDRFFAERPEGSVSTLKIQRTQQEDSAVYLCASSLAGTGGDEQYFGPGTRLTVT.

The chain carries TRBV3-1 (or the pseudogene TRBV3-2) and TRBJ1-3; the match to TRBD1 covers 7 bases. The V and J ends lost 1 base and 1 base, in that order; junction bases with no gene match: 4. This CDR3 contains 16 residues. Germline values: CDR1 LGHDT, CDR2 YNNKEL (reference sequence). CDR3 nucleotide sequence: TGTGCCAGCAGCCAAGCAGGGGGTGGATCTGGAAACACCATATATTTT. It yields the protein CASSQAGGGSGNTIYF.

This clone was counted a few times. V usage is TRBV5-1 and J usage is TRBJ1-1; 7 nucleotides agree with TRBD1. The CDR3 is 15 residues long. V shed 4 bases, J shed 6 bases, and the junction held 12 bases outside the gene matches. Looked up from germline, CDR1 is SGHRS and CDR2 is YFSETQ. The CDR3 nucleotides read TGCGCCAGCAGCAGGGAAGGGACAGTACGCGCTGAAGCTTTCTTT. This encodes CASSREGTVRAEAFF.

The sample holds one count of this clone. In nucleotides, the CDR3 is TGTGCCAGCAATATGATAGGGGAAAGGACTGAAGCTTTCTTT. Its protein product is CASNMIGERTEAFF. The rearrangement uses TRBV2 and TRBJ1-1, with D possibly matching TRBD1 (5 bases). The CDR3 runs 14 residues. Trimming took off 7 bases at V and 5 bases at J, with 17 bases between the two ends. Germline V gene lookup returns CDR1 SNHLY and CDR2 FYNNEI.

The V and J genes are TRBV10-3 and TRBJ2-7; 12 bases map to TRBD1. The V segment lost 6 bases and the J segment 6 bases; nucleotides outside the gene matches: 6. This CDR3 contains 14 residues. Germline V gives CDR1 ENHRY, CDR2 SYGVKD. CDR3: CAISRGQGAGEQYF. Here the CDR3 DNA reads TGTGCCATCAGCAGGGGACAGGGGGCAGGCGAGCAGTACTTC.